This TCR beta chain comes out of a study of human T cells and chemical hapten exposure (dated by TCRdb to about 2021). Looking at the study overall: For sensitization, 2% DPC in acetone was applied to a roughly 2 cm by roughly 2 cm area of upper inner arm skin. Throughout the roughly 23-week study period, patients were also given weekly therapeutic DPC doses on the scalp. Patch testing was done on the upper back using Finn chambers containing 0.01% DPC, and results were scored after 6 days according to International Contact Dermatitis Research Group standards. Most of the patients in the cohort were female, and the cohort covered alopecia areata with under or over 50% scalp involvement, alopecia totalis and alopecia universalis. Libraries were pooled for sequencing, and variation in per-sample TCR yields was attributed mainly to small differences in library volumes within the pool. This study followed changes in the peripheral blood TCR repertoire in vivo during primary and secondary sensitization of alopecia patients to the hapten diphenylcyclopropenone (DPC). Patient blood was sampled pre-sensitization (week 0) and at 2, 6 and about 24 weeks after DPC sensitization. For TCR sequencing, blood came from 25 to 35 alopecia patients at anywhere from one to four time points (pre-sensitization, 2, 6 and 24 weeks).

As regards this clonotype: Its antigen remains undetermined. No base quality values were provided; no much bigger clone lies one nucleotide off.

Library generation was performed with RACE. The sequencer listed for this sample is NextSeq 500. During library preparation, unique molecular identifiers were attached to individual cDNA molecules so that TCRs could be counted quantitatively and reproducibly. Each blood RNA sample was used to sequence both TCR alpha and TCR beta chains. The authors' analysis ran thus. Samples had a median of around 92,000 TCRs, with a range from about 23,224 to 750,000. V, J and CDR3 annotation of the TCR reads was performed with the Decombinator software suite. For the PS versus PT1 abundance plots, all samples were subsampled to the same number of TCRs (28,000). TCRs were defined as expanded if absent before sensitization and observed at least eight times at the 2-week time point. TCRdb reran the public reads through fastp at Q25 and MiXCR, keeping productive beta chains. Each record represents a unique CDR3 protein, reported with the most common genes and DNA among its rows. The V and J calls were not made by the authors but by TCRdb's processing. The sample data list about 120,000 distinct CDR3 sequences, and about 11% of these were observed just once. The ten top clones hold 2% to 2.5% of the sample.

The time point label for this specimen denotes: patch test 3, about 24 weeks after DPC sensitization. What this sample's treatment or condition label stands for: therapeutic diphenylcyclopropenone sensitization with weekly scalp DPC. At each patch-test visit, blood was drawn before the patch test was applied. Patients were considered eligible if aged 18 to 70, diagnosed with alopecia and deemed suitable for DPC therapy, and patients were excluded if pregnant. Total RNA was isolated from unfractionated whole blood collected in Tempus Blood RNA tubes. The study at large found these results: DPC sensitization did not change the number of TCRs with a frequency above 1 in 1000, and there was no evidence of changes in global repertoire structure. Because every patient had alopecia, a presumed autoimmune disease, the patients' immune response might differ from that of healthy individuals. Patch test score was positively correlated with the number of PT1 expanded TCRs, with significance at thresholds 8, 16 and 32 but not at 4. Expanded TCRs formed significantly more large CDR3 similarity clusters than pre-sensitization or healthy control sets, consistent with antigen-driven responses. After repeated subsampling, changes were observed in the strength of the expansion versus patch-test correlation and in the threshold at which the correlation became significant.

Sequences SGHRS (CDR1) and YFSETQ (CDR2) are obtained from the germline V gene. The junction shows trimming of 3 bases on V and 9 bases on J, plus 19 bases between the germline ends. Taken from cysteine to phenylalanine, the CDR3 has 15 residues. Only CDR3 DNA is held: 45 bases, read in frame from base 1. The sequence is built from TRBV5-1 and TRBJ2-4, with TRBD1 perhaps the D gene, on 6 matching bases. Sample: whole blood, taken in connection with sensitization to the hapten diphenylcyclopropenone (DPC). The source is a woman aged 45-59 years with alopecia areata. Some clones in this sample may be carry-over from other donors' samples. The CDR3 reads as follows: CASSSRVGGQVIQYF. The DNA is as follows: TGCGCCAGCAGCTCCCGCGTTGGGGGCCAGGTCATTCAGTACTTC.